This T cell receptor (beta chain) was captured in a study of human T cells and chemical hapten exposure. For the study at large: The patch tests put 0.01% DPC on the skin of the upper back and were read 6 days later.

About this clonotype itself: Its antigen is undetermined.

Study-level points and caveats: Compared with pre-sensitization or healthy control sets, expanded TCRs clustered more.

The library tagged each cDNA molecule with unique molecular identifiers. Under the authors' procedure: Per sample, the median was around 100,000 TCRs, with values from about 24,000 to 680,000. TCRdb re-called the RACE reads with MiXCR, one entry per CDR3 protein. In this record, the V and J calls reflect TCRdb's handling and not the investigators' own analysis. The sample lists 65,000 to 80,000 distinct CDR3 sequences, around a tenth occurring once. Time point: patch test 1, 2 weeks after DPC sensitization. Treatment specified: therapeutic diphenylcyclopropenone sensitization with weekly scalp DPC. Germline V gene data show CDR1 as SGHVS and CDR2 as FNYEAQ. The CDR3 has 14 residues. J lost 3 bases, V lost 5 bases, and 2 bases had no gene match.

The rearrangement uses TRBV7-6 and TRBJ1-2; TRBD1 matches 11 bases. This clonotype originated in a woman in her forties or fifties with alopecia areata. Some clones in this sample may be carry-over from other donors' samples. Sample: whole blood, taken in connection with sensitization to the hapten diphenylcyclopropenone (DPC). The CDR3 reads CASSRTGGDYGYTF. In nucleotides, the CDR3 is TGTGCCAGCAGCAGGACAGGGGGCGACTATGGCTACACCTTC.